This paragraph covers one T cell receptor beta chain sequence. This record comes from a study of blood T cell repertoires in COVID-19. Whole-study context: The origin of the acute and convalescent COVID-19 samples was the United States, Italy and Spain. The analysed material was cDNA or gDNA that came from T cells, B-cell-depleted T cells, or PBMCs.

The assay was immunoSEQ multiplex PCR, and TCRdb's table has in-frame clones only and misses some. The sample includes about 310,000 clones, approximately 88% of them seen just once. CDR3 length equals 17 residues. V lost 5 bases and J 0 bases, leaving 18 bases between the germline ends. Germline CDR1 reads SGHAT; CDR2 reads FQNNGV. Two negative PCRs, clearance, or symptom resolution had been documented for recovered Cohort 3 donors. Sequenced input: PBMCs or T cells enriched from blood (not recorded which). The chain uses TRBV11-2 and TRBJ2-3, with D tentatively TRBD1 (7 bases). This receptor was taken from a man in his fifties or sixties who had recovered from COVID-19. The CDR3 DNA is TGTGCCAGCAGCATGCAGGGGGGTCTCACTAGCACAGATACGCAGTATTTT. It translates to CASSMQGGLTSTDTQYF.